These T cell receptor beta chains were read from a single sample in a study of T cell changes during pregnancy in multiple sclerosis. This table comes from immunoSEQ multiplex PCR, and its TCRdb copy is limited to in-frame clones, with some not included. The sample records approximately 70,000 clones, around 90% being singletons. Specimen: peripheral blood, collected in the first trimester of pregnancy. These receptors all come from a female donor in good health, enrolled as a control in a pregnancy study. The CDR3 runs from the conserved cysteine through the conserved F or W. Each record gives: V gene, D gene, J gene, clone size, CDR3 DNA, CDR3 protein. D genes are given only for firm matches. Clone size is shown for a subset of rows, as once, few, many or a class of expanded clone.

>TRBV19|TRBD2|TRBJ2-6|NA
TGTGCCAGTAGCTTACTAGCGGGTACCTCTGGGGCCAACGTCCTGACTTTC
CASSLLAGTSGANVLTF
>TRBV7-9|TRBD1|TRBJ2-5|NA
TGTGCCAGCAGCTTAGCGCGACAGGGCCTGGGGACCCAGTACTTC
CASSLARQGLGTQYF
>TRBV18|NA|TRBJ2-7|NA
TGTGCCAGCTCACCAGGACTCCCTCCGGATGAGCAGTACTTC
CASSPGLPPDEQYF
>TRBV5-4|TRBD2|TRBJ2-5|NA
TGTGCCAGCAGCTCTGGGGGCCGGGAGGGATGGGAGACCCAGTACTTC
CASSSGGREGWETQYF
>TRBV7-2|NA|TRBJ2-3|once
TGTGCCAGCAGCTTAGATCCTGGCACAGATACGCAGTATTTT
CASSLDPGTDTQYF
>TRBV7-8|NA|TRBJ1-5|NA
TGTGCCAGCAGCCCCTTTGAGGCTGTGGATAGACCCCAGCATTTT
CASSPFEAVDRPQHF
>TRBV5-1|TRBD2|TRBJ2-5|NA
TGCGCCAGCAGCTCCGGGGCGGGAGAGGGGGAGACCCAGTACTTC
CASSSGAGEGETQYF
>TRBV6-1|NA|TRBJ2-6|NA
TGTGCCAGCAGTGGCGGGACAGTCCGGGCCAACGTCCTGACTTTC
CASSGGTVRANVLTF
>TRBV13|TRBD2|TRBJ2-7|NA
TGTGCCAGCAGGAGGTGGCGGGGGGTCGAGCAGTACTTC
CASRRWRGVEQYF
>TRBV6-4|TRBD2|TRBJ2-1|NA
TGTGCCAGCAGTGACTACACTAGCGCCCGTTCCTACAATGAGCAGTTCTTC
CASSDYTSARSYNEQFF
>TRBV7-9|TRBD2|TRBJ2-1|NA
TGTGCCAGCAGCTTAGCCCTAGCGGGGTCCTACAATGAGCAGTTCTTC
CASSLALAGSYNEQFF
>TRBV5-5|NA|TRBJ1-4|NA
TGTGCCAGCAGCCACGAGTATCCCACTAATGAAAAACTGTTTTTT
CASSHEYPTNEKLFF
>TRBV2|TRBD1|TRBJ2-3|NA
TGTGCCAGCGGCCGGGCGCTTCGGACAGGTCGGGCGCCGAACCCTAGCACAGATACGCAGTATTTT
CASGRALRTGRAPNPSTDTQYF
>TRBV2|NA|TRBJ2-1|NA
TGTGCCAGCACCCCCACAGGGACGGGGAGGGGTGAGCAGTTCTTC
CASTPTGTGRGEQFF
>TRBV6-6|NA|TRBJ1-1|NA
TGTGCCAGCACCACAGGAATGGGGATCGAAGCTTTCTTT
CASTTGMGIEAFF
>TRBV7-9|TRBD2|TRBJ2-1|NA
TGTGCCAGCAGCCCGATAGGGCTAGCGGGATACAATGAGCAGTTCTTC
CASSPIGLAGYNEQFF
>TRBV7-4|TRBD1|TRBJ1-3|NA
TGTGCCAGCAGCTTACCGGGACAGGGAAAGTCTGGAAACACCATATATTTT
CASSLPGQGKSGNTIYF
>TRBV18|NA|TRBJ2-2|NA
TGTGCCACCGAAGCCGGGACAACGAACACCGGGGAGCTGTTTTTT
CATEAGTTNTGELFF
>TRBV6-4|TRBD2|TRBJ2-7|once
TGTGCCAGCAGTCTCTCCCGGGACTATATAACCTACGAGCAGTACTTC
CASSLSRDYITYEQYF
>TRBV6-5|NA|TRBJ2-7|NA
TGTGCCAGCAGTTACTTAGTCGGAAGAGGGTCCTACGAGCAGTACTTC
CASSYLVGRGSYEQYF
>TRBV7-2|NA|TRBJ2-1|once
TGTGCCAGCAGCCTTGAGGGGGCGGGAGGTCCGTACAATGAGCAGTTCTTC
CASSLEGAGGPYNEQFF
>TRBV4-1|NA|TRBJ2-6|NA
TGCGCCAGCAGCACCAGTGACTCTGGGGCCAACGTCCTGACTTTC
CASSTSDSGANVLTF
>TRBV28|TRBD1|TRBJ2-7|NA
TGTGCCAGCAGTTTGAGGCGAGGACAGGGGTACGAGCAGTACTTC
CASSLRRGQGYEQYF
>TRBV28|NA|TRBJ1-1|NA
TGTGCCAGCAGCCGACTCGTCCGGGGTGCGACTGAAGCTTTCTTT
CASSRLVRGATEAFF
>TRBV5-1|NA|TRBJ1-4|once
TGCGCCAGCAGCCCAACAGAGCCAACTAATGAAAAACTGTTTTTT
CASSPTEPTNEKLFF
>TRBV6-1|NA|TRBJ1-5|NA
TGTGCCAGCCGACAGGATTGGAATCAGCCCCAGCATTTT
CASRQDWNQPQHF
>TRBV29-1|NA|TRBJ2-2|NA
TGCAGCGTTGAAGGGGCTGGTGCTGGGGAGCTGTTTTTT
CSVEGAGAGELFF